One sample yielded the 18 T cell receptor beta chains listed below, sequenced in a study of beta chain features in type 1 diabetes. Findings of the study overall: TCRB CDR3 length was moderately but significantly reduced in all four CD4+ subsets of Type 1 diabetes patients.

Every bit of the isolated RNA underwent reverse transcription, so sequencing read expressed TCRB transcripts. The table came from immunoSEQ multiplex PCR; TCRdb's copy has only in-frame clones and leaves some out. The sample has roughly 150,000 clones; about 9% are singletons. These receptors' targets are unknown. The sequencing sample was made of central memory CD4+ T cells from blood. These receptors originate from a woman under 30 with type 1 diabetes.

The chain's CDR3 is CASSLEAGRPETQYF. For the CDR3, the DNA is TGTGCCAGCAGCCTCGAAGCGGGCAGGCCAGAGACCCAGTACTTC. This chain connects TRBV9 to TRBJ2-5, with D possibly being TRBD2 (6 bases). Looked up from germline, CDR1 is SGDLS and CDR2 is YYNGEE. V was trimmed by 4 bases and J by 4 bases, leaving 17 bases between them. The CDR3 extends over 15 amino acids.

This chain uses TRBV29-1 with TRBJ2-7; 10 positions agree with TRBD2. Germline assignment: CDR1 SQVTM and CDR2 ANQGSEA. Trimming cost V 6 bases and J 1 base; bases outside gene matches: 6. The CDR3 extends over 14 amino acids. In DNA form, the CDR3 reads TGCAGCGTCCGAGCGGGAGGGTTTTCCTACGAGCAGTACTTC. Translation: CSVRAGGFSYEQYF.

The chain joins TRBV6-5 to TRBJ1-2; D uncertain. The V and J ends lost 7 bases and 8 bases respectively, with 20 bases between them. CDR1 and CDR2 (germline): MNHEY, SVGAGI. This CDR3 contains 14 residues. The CDR3 spells CASKGDTNPGGYTF. DNA for the CDR3: TGTGCCAGCAAGGGCGACACGAACCCGGGAGGCTACACCTTC.

The rearrangement joins TRBV5-1 to TRBJ2-2; 9 positions agree with TRBD1. The germline V gene has CDR1 SGHRS and CDR2 YFSETQ. This CDR3 spans 15 amino acids. The V and J ends lost 3 bases and 5 bases, in that order; junction bases with no gene match: 5. CDR3 sequence: CASSWAGTGTGELFF. CDR3 nucleotides: TGCGCCAGCAGCTGGGCCGGGACAGGGACCGGGGAGCTGTTTTTT.

This clone came up a few times. V is TRBV11-2 and J is TRBJ2-3, with TRBD2 matching 7 bases. The junction had 3 bases not matched to a gene; V was cut back by 6 bases and J by 0 bases. This CDR3 contains 14 residues. CDR1 is SGHAT and CDR2 is FQNNGV in the germline V gene. CDR3 protein: CASRPSGSTDTQYF. CDR3 DNA sequence: TGTGCCAGCAGGCCTAGCGGAAGCACAGATACGCAGTATTTT.

The rearrangement links TRBV5-1 to TRBJ2-1; TRBD2 agrees at 14 bases. Per germline, CDR1 SGHRS and CDR2 YFSETQ. The ends lost 4 bases at V and 9 bases at J; junction bases unmatched: 6. CDR3 size: 15 residues. CDR3 nucleotides: TGCGCCAGCAGCACCGGGACTAGCGGGAGAATTGAGCAGTTCTTC. The encoded protein is CASSTGTSGRIEQFF.

The sample holds many counts of this clone. The rearrangement uses TRBV7-2 and TRBJ1-1, with D possibly TRBD1 on 6 matching bases. The germline V and J ends were trimmed by 4 bases and 1 base, with 13 bases remaining between them. CDR3 length: 15 amino acids. Germline CDR1 reads SGHTA; CDR2 reads FQGNSA. The CDR3: CASSSAGTQNTEAFF. The CDR3, as DNA: TGTGCCAGCAGCTCGGCCGGGACACAGAACACTGAAGCTTTCTTT.

The sample holds many counts of this clone. This chain links TRBV19 with TRBJ1-1, with 7 bases matching TRBD1. Germline CDR1 and CDR2: LNHDA and SQIVND (reference sequence). The ends lost 4 bases at V and 5 bases at J; junction bases unmatched: 7. CDR3 size: 14 residues. The CDR3 DNA is TGTGCCAGTAGTAAAGGGGGCGCAGGGACTGAAGCTTTCTTT. It encodes CASSKGGAGTEAFF.

In its sample, this clone was seen many times. V is TRBV18 and J is TRBJ2-4; weak D call: TRBD1 (6 bases). V was pared by 0 bases and J by 3 bases, with 6 bases between. CDR1 and CDR2 from the germline V gene are KGHSH and LQKENI. There are 14 residues in the CDR3. CDR3 nucleotide sequence: TGTGCCAGCTCACCACCGGGACACAAAAACATTCAGTACTTC. Translation: CASSPPGHKNIQYF. The full variable domain, in which reference TRBV18 and TRBJ2-4 provide the parts outside the CDR3, is NAGVMQNPRHLVRRRGQEARLRCSPMKGHSHVYWYRQLPEEGLKFMVYLQKENIIDESGMPKERFSAEFPKEGPSILRIQQVVRGDSAAYFCASSPPGHKNIQYFGAGTRLSVL.

Remarks on this clone: Other DNA sequences in this sample translate to the same CDR3. The gene calls are TRBV6-5 and TRBJ1-1; 8 positions agree with TRBD1. Germline values: CDR1 MNHEY, CDR2 SVGAGI. After removal of 2 bases from V and 1 base from J, the junction contained 3 bases not matched to a gene. The CDR3 contains 15 residues. This CDR3 reads CASSYQGQANTEAFF. The CDR3 bases are TGTGCCAGCAGTTACCAGGGACAGGCGAACACTGAAGCTTTCTTT.

Only a few counts were recorded for this clone. The genes are TRBV5-4 and TRBJ2-4; D perhaps matches TRBD2 (6 bases). This CDR3 contains 15 residues. The V end was cut by 0 bases, the J end by 0 bases, with 7 bases between. The germline CDR1 and CDR2 sequences are SGHNT and YYREEE (reference sequence). Written as DNA, the CDR3 is TGTGCCAGCAGCTTGGCCGGGGGAGCCAAAAACATTCAGTACTTC. Its protein is CASSLAGGAKNIQYF.

This clone came up a few times. The chain uses TRBV6-1 and TRBJ1-2; D remains unclear. Germline CDR1 reads MNHNS; CDR2 reads SASEGT. Deletions cut 11 bases from V and 14 bases from J, with 15 bases between. This CDR3 region has 9 residues. CDR3 DNA sequence: TGTGCCGTCGGGTCCGCCTTGACCTTC. Translating gives CAVGSALTF.

This clone was seen only a few times. CDR3 loop: CASSPGGSTFASYEQYF. The CDR3 DNA reads as TGTGCCAGCAGCCCCGGAGGTAGCACCTTTGCCTCCTACGAGCAGTACTTC. This chain uses TRBV9 with TRBJ2-7, with D perhaps matching TRBD2 (5 bases). The V gene's germline CDR1 is SGDLS and CDR2 YYNGEE. This CDR3 is built from 17 residues. V was cut by 4 bases and J by 0 bases, with 20 bases left in between.

This clone was observed a few times. V is TRBV18 and J is TRBJ2-5, with 7 bases that match TRBD1. V gave up 3 bases and J gave up 1 base; unmatched junction bases: 5. From germline, CDR1 is KGHSH and CDR2 LQKENI. The CDR3 covers 15 residues. CDR3 nucleotides: TGTGCCAGCTCACCCAGGGGACAGTTCCAAGAGACCCAGTACTTC. This sequence encodes CASSPRGQFQETQYF.

This clone was seen a handful of times. The chain links TRBV7-2 to TRBJ2-2, with D maybe TRBD2 (5 bases). The V gene lost 3 bases and the J gene lost 3 bases, with 5 bases spanning the gap. Germline CDR1 reads SGHTA; CDR2 reads FQGNSA. The CDR3 runs to 13 residues. CDR3 residues: CASSLDYTGELFF. The CDR3 nucleotides read TGTGCCAGCAGCTTGGACTACACCGGGGAGCTGTTTTTT.

The chain carries TRBV9 and TRBJ1-6; 8 bases line up with TRBD1. This CDR3 contains 15 residues. V lost 3 bases, J lost 9 bases, and 8 bases stayed unmatched. Germline assignment: CDR1 SGDLS and CDR2 YYNGEE. CDR3 region: CASSASTGVSSPLHF. In DNA form, the CDR3 reads TGTGCCAGCAGCGCCTCGACAGGGGTTAGTTCACCCCTCCACTTT.

V gene TRBV6-1 combines with J gene TRBJ2-5; 9 nucleotides agree with TRBD1. The CDR3 length is 15 residues. The ends lost 7 bases at V and 5 bases at J; junction bases unmatched: 11. The germline gives CDR1 MNHNS, CDR2 SASEGT. The CDR3, as DNA: TGTGCCAGCACCACAGGGACAGGGAGTCGGGAGACCCAGTACTTC. Amino acid sequence: CASTTGTGSRETQYF.

There are a few counts of this clone. Here the CDR3 reads CASGWGDRETQYF. CDR3 coding DNA: TGTGCTAGTGGTTGGGGGGACAGAGAGACCCAGTACTTC. The chain combines TRBV12-5 with TRBJ2-5, with TRBD1 as a possible D gene (7 bases). Trimming cost V 4 bases and J 4 bases, with 10 bases left between them. Germline CDR1 LGHNT, CDR2 FRNRAP. The CDR3 has 13 amino acids. Complete variable domain (other parts from reference TRBV12-5 and TRBJ2-5): DARVTQTPRHKVTEMGQEVTMRCQPILGHNTVFWYRQTMMQGLELLAYFRNRAPLDDSGMPKDRFSAEMPDATLATLKIQPSEPRDSAVYFCASGWGDRETQYFGPGTRLLVL.